Shown below are 22 T cell receptor beta chains from a single sample sequenced in a study of brain T cells in children with intractable seizures. Produced via immunoSEQ multiplex PCR; TCRdb's table is partial and in-frame only. Counted here are around 70,000 clones, more than 85% occurring once; the ten biggest clones make up approximately 1.5%. Sequences were derived from peripheral blood, sampled at surgery. Receptors originate from a boy younger than two with tuberous sclerosis and intractable seizures.

This chain links TRBV5-1 with TRBJ1-2; D uncertain. The ends were cut back, 0 bases at V and 9 bases at J, with 15 bases in the middle. CDR1 SGHRS and CDR2 YFSETQ come from the germline V gene. The CDR3 has 14 amino acids. CDR3 sequence (DNA): TGCGCCAGCAGCTTGGAGGCGGCAGGAAGTAGCTACACCTTC. The encoded protein is CASSLEAAGSSYTF.

The gene calls are TRBV3-1 (or the pseudogene TRBV3-2) and TRBJ2-3; 9 nucleotides agree with TRBD2. Germline V lookup: CDR1 LGHDT, CDR2 YNNKEL (reference sequence). This CDR3 is 15 amino acids long. The trim removed 4 bases at V and 6 bases at J, leaving 8 bases unmatched. The CDR3 loop reads CASSLAGAAGDTQYF. CDR3 coding DNA: TGTGCCAGCAGCCTAGCGGGGGCCGCAGGTGATACGCAGTATTTT.

The rearrangement links TRBV27 to TRBJ2-7, with TRBD2 matching 7 bases. The V gene end was trimmed by 2 bases and the J gene end by 7 bases; junction bases not matched to a gene: 8. Germline V gene sequence: CDR1 MNHEY, CDR2 SMNVEV (reference sequence). The CDR3 loop spans 14 amino acids. The CDR3 protein is CASSLVAGAGEQYF. The DNA of the CDR3 is TGTGCCAGCAGTTTAGTCGCGGGAGCGGGTGAGCAGTACTTC.

This clone has a single count. The rearrangement uses TRBV6-4 and TRBJ2-3; the D gene is possibly TRBD2 (5 bases). CDR1 and CDR2 (germline): MRHNA, SNTAGT. Trimming removed 0 bases from V and 1 base from J, with 8 bases in between. This CDR3 has 15 residues. The CDR3 loop is CASSDSLGGTDTQYF. The CDR3 DNA follows: TGTGCCAGCAGTGACTCCCTCGGGGGCACAGATACGCAGTATTTT.

The chain is built from TRBV2 and TRBJ2-1, with 8 bases identical to TRBD2. This CDR3 spans 15 amino acids. CDR1 and CDR2 (germline): SNHLY, FYNNEI. The V gene end was trimmed by 2 bases and the J gene end by 0 bases; junction bases not matched to a gene: 0. The CDR3 loop is CASSELAGSYNEQFF. In DNA, the CDR3 is TGTGCCAGCAGTGAACTAGCGGGCTCCTACAATGAGCAGTTCTTC.

This chain connects TRBV13 to TRBJ1-1, with a tentative D call TRBD1 (5 bases). V was trimmed by 0 bases and J by 3 bases, leaving 11 bases between them. This CDR3 has 15 amino acids. The germline CDR1 and CDR2 sequences are PRHDT and FYEKMQ (reference sequence). The CDR3 region is CASSLGGREDTEAFF. CDR3 coding DNA: TGTGCCAGCAGCTTAGGAGGCAGGGAGGACACTGAAGCTTTCTTT.

The chain recombines TRBV24-1 with TRBJ2-3; D is possibly TRBD2 (6 bases). The CDR3 extends over 13 amino acids. With 4 bases removed from V and 8 bases from J, the gap between germline ends came to 12 bases. CDR1 and CDR2 (germline): KGHDR, SFDVKD. Here the CDR3 reads CATSDLPRGTQYF. CDR3 DNA sequence: TGTGCCACCAGTGACCTCCCGCGGGGTACGCAGTATTTT.

V and J are TRBV5-6 and TRBJ1-6; perhaps TRBD1 as D (5 bases). The CDR3 totals 15 residues. Germline V CDR1 and CDR2: SGHDT, YYEEEE. V was trimmed by 5 bases and J by 2 bases, leaving 11 bases between them. The chain's CDR3 is CASSLGRAYNSPLHF. CDR3 nucleotides: TGTGCCAGCAGTCTGGGACGGGCCTATAATTCACCCCTCCACTTT.

The V call is TRBV9, the J call TRBJ2-5, with D possibly being TRBD2 (6 bases). CDR3 length equals 14 residues. V shed 1 base and J shed 5 bases, with 12 bases lying between them. CDR1 is SGDLS and CDR2 is YYNGEE in the germline V gene. The CDR3 loop is CASSVTGDWETQYF. Written as DNA, the CDR3 is TGTGCCAGCAGCGTAACGGGGGACTGGGAGACCCAGTACTTC.

V and J are TRBV12-3 or TRBV12-4 and TRBJ2-1; tentatively, D is TRBD1 (6 bases). There are 12 residues in the CDR3. V shed 6 bases and J shed 10 bases, with 13 bases lying between them. CDR3 protein: CASSRDTFEQFF. The DNA of the CDR3 is TGTGCCAGCAGCAGGGACACTTTCGAGCAGTTCTTC.

The chain is built from TRBV5-5 and TRBJ1-1, with 7 nucleotides matching TRBD1. CDR1 and CDR2 from the germline V gene are SGHKS and YYEKEE (reference sequence). The CDR3 is made up of 16 amino acids. The junction had 14 bases not matched to a gene; V was cut back by 3 bases and J by 6 bases. CDR3 residues: CASSSVPGPRGSEAFF. CDR3 nucleotide sequence: TGTGCCAGCAGCTCCGTCCCGGGACCCAGGGGGTCTGAAGCTTTCTTT.

The gene calls are TRBV5-6 and TRBJ1-2; 9 bases match TRBD1. The ends lost 2 bases at V and 4 bases at J; junction bases unmatched: 12. The CDR3 has 17 residues. The germline V gene encodes CDR1 SGHDT and CDR2 YYEEEE. CDR3: CASSLTPGQGWGYGYTF. The CDR3 nucleotides are TGTGCCAGCAGCTTAACCCCGGGACAGGGTTGGGGCTATGGCTACACCTTC.

V usage is TRBV19 and J usage is TRBJ1-5; a weak D match, TRBD1 (6 bases). Germline CDR1 reads LNHDA; CDR2 reads SQIVND (reference sequence). The CDR3 totals 14 residues. V was clipped by 8 bases and J by 9 bases, with 20 bases between them. The CDR3 loop reads CASEDDRRSRPQHF. For the CDR3, the DNA is TGTGCCAGTGAAGATGACAGGAGGTCCCGGCCCCAGCATTTT.

V and J are TRBV6-5 and TRBJ2-5; D unclear. The V end lost 0 bases, the J end lost 5 bases, and 10 bases lay between the germline ends. Germline loops: CDR1 MNHEY, CDR2 SVGAGI. The CDR3 covers 14 residues. In DNA, the CDR3 is TGTGCCAGCAGTTACTCTGGCCTGGAGGAGACCCAGTACTTC. Translated, it gives CASSYSGLEETQYF.

This clone was counted once. The rearrangement links TRBV3-1 (or the pseudogene TRBV3-2) to TRBJ2-1; D assignment may be TRBD1 or TRBD2 (5 bases each). Between the trimmed V and J ends, which lost 0 bases and 6 bases, there was a span of 6 bases. CDR1 is LGHDT and CDR2 is YNNKEL in the germline V gene (reference sequence). There are 13 residues in the CDR3. The CDR3 DNA sequence: TGTGCCAGCAGCCAAGAGGGACCCAATGAGCAGTTCTTC. It codes for CASSQEGPNEQFF.

V is TRBV6-4 and J is TRBJ2-3, with TRBD2 matching 11 bases. The CDR3 has 16 residues. V lost 5 bases to trimming and J lost 0 bases; unmatched junction nucleotides: 4. Germline-derived CDR1 and CDR2 are MRHNA and SNTAGT. The chain's CDR3 is CASSKTSGESTDTQYF. Here the CDR3 DNA reads TGTGCCAGCAGTAAGACTAGCGGGGAGAGCACAGATACGCAGTATTTT.

The chain has TRBV6-5 and TRBJ1-2, with a weak D call TRBD1 (6 bases). Between the trimmed V and J ends, which lost 4 bases and 2 bases, there was a span of 11 bases. CDR3 length: 14 amino acids. Germline V CDR1 and CDR2: MNHEY, SVGAGI. The CDR3 reads CASSWGPRNYGYTF. For the CDR3, the DNA is TGTGCCAGCAGTTGGGGGCCGCGAAACTATGGCTACACCTTC.

This chain joins TRBV24-1 and TRBJ1-4; a possible D gene is TRBD1 (5 bases). In germline, CDR1 is KGHDR, CDR2 SFDVKD. This CDR3 spans 14 amino acids. The CDR3 DNA sequence: TGTACCGGGGGTCAGCCGTCAACTAATGAAAAACTGTTTTTT. It translates to CTGGQPSTNEKLFF.

The chain links TRBV11-2 to TRBJ2-3; D is unresolved. CDR1 is SGHAT, CDR2 FQNNGV, per germline. V lost 4 bases, J lost 2 bases, and 7 bases lay in between. This CDR3 spans 13 amino acids. For the CDR3, the DNA is TGTGCCAGCAGCTCCGGAATCACAGATACGCAGTATTTT. Translation: CASSSGITDTQYF.

The chain employs TRBV18 and TRBJ1-2; 7 positions agree with TRBD1. With 2 bases clipped from V and 7 bases from J, the junction kept 10 bases outside the gene matches. Germline CDR1 reads KGHSH; CDR2 reads LQKENI. The CDR3 length is 15 residues. CDR3 DNA: TGTGCCAGCTCACCAAAGACAGGGCCAAGCGGTGGCTACACCTTC. Amino acids: CASSPKTGPSGGYTF.

This sequence joins TRBV9 and TRBJ1-2; D is uncertain. The CDR3 loop spans 13 amino acids. The V and J ends lost 7 bases and 2 bases respectively, with 12 bases between them. CDR1 is SGDLS and CDR2 is YYNGEE in the germline V gene. For the CDR3, the DNA is TGTGCCAGCCGTGGCGGGGAAAACTATGGCTACACCTTC. It encodes CASRGGENYGYTF.

The chain combines TRBV12-3 or TRBV12-4 with TRBJ2-7; tentative D call: TRBD1 (5 bases). V lost 3 bases, J lost 5 bases, and 11 bases lay in between. The CDR3 contains 13 residues. Here the CDR3 reads CASSLYRSDEQYF. The CDR3 nucleotides read TGTGCCAGCAGTTTGTACAGGAGCGACGAGCAGTACTTC.